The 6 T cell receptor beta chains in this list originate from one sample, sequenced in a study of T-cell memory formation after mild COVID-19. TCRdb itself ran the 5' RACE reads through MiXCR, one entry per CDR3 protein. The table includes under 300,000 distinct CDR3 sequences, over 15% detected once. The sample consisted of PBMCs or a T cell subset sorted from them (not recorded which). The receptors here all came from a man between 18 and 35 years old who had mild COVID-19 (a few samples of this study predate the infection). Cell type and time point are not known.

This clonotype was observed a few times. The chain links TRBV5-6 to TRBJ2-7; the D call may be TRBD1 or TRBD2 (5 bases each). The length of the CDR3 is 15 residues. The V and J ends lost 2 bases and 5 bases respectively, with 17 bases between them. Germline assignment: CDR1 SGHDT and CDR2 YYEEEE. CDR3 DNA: TGTGCCAGCAGCTTCGGACTTCAGGGAGCGGACGAGCAGTACTTC. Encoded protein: CASSFGLQGADEQYF.

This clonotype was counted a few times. The CDR3: CSAARVSGANVLTF. In DNA, the CDR3 is TGCAGTGCGGCCAGGGTCTCTGGGGCCAACGTCCTGACTTTC. This sequence joins TRBV20-1 and TRBJ2-6; D may be TRBD1 (5 bases). The germline V gene has CDR1 DFQATT and CDR2 SNEGSKA (reference sequence). V lost 6 bases to trimming and J lost 0 bases, with 9 bases between them. The CDR3 totals 14 residues.

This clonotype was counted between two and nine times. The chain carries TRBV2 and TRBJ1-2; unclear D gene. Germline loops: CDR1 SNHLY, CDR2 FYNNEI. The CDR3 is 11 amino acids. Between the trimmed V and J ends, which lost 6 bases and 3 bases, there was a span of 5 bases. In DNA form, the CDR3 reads TGTGCCAGCAGGGGATACTATGGCTACACCTTC. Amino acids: CASRGYYGYTF. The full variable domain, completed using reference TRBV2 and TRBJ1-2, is EPEVTQTPSHQVTQMGQEVILRCVPISNHLYFYWYRQILGQKVEFLVSFYNNEISEKSEIFDDQFSVERPDGSNFTLKIRSTKLEDSAMYFCASRGYYGYTFGSGTRLTVV.

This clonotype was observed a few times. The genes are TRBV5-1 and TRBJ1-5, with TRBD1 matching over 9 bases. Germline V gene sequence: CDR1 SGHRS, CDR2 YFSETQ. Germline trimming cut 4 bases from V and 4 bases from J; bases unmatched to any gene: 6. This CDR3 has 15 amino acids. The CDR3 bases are TGCGCCAGCAGCCCCGAGGGACAGGGAAATCAGCCCCAGCATTTT. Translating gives CASSPEGQGNQPQHF. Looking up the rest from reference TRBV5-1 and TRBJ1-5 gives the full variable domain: KAGVTQTPRYLIKTRGQQVTLSCSPISGHRSVSWYQQTPGQGLQFLFEYFSETQRNKGNFPGRFSGRQFSNSRSEMNVSTLELGDSALYLCASSPEGQGNQPQHFGDGTRLSIL.

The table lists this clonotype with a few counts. CDR3 sequence: CASSQSEGTDTQYF. The CDR3 DNA sequence: TGCGCCAGCAGTCAATCGGAGGGAACAGATACGCAGTATTTT. The chain uses TRBV23-1 and TRBJ2-3, with a tentative D call TRBD2 (6 bases). TRBV23-1 is annotated as an ORF whose role is uncertain. V dropped 0 bases and J dropped 3 bases, with 7 bases sitting between them. CDR3 size: 14 residues.

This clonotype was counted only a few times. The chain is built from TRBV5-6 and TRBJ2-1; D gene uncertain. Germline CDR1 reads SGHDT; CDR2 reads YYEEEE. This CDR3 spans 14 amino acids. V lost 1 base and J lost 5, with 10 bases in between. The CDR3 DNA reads TGTGCCAGCAGCTTGCCACAAGCCCACAATGAGCAGTTCTTC. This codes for CASSLPQAHNEQFF.